This TCR beta chain was profiled in a study of shared clonotypes between healthy human individuals. Overall study findings and caveats: Generally, naive subsets (rather than memory subsets) showed larger estimated richness. Sequencing depth was a factor that was expected to affect clonotype sharing among donors.

Assay execution proceeded at the deep level. Researchers divided each subset's genomic DNA evenly across several immunoSEQ plates. Measured with immunoSEQ multiplex PCR; TCRdb has only the in-frame clones, and not every one. The sample contains some 2,500,000 clones, about nine tenths of which appear only once. To note about this clone: No antigen is known for it.

The sample consisted of naive CD4+ T cells from PBMCs. Subset of the sample: CD45RA+ positively selected. The clonotype originates from a man aged 18 to 29 in good health. Some clones in this sample may be carry-over from other donors' samples.

The CDR3 region is CASSQDSGAAGGAGYEQYF. The CDR3 DNA reads as TGCGCCAGCAGCCAAGATTCGGGAGCGGCGGGTGGGGCGGGATACGAGCAGTACTTC. This chain connects TRBV4-1 to TRBJ2-7, with D maybe TRBD2 (6 bases). V was trimmed by 0 bases and J by 4 bases, leaving 25 bases between them. Germline V CDR1 and CDR2: MGHRA, YSYEKL. This CDR3 has 19 residues.